The 19 T cell receptor beta chains reported below all come from one sample, sequenced in a study of blood T cell repertoires in COVID-19 (dated by TCRdb to about 2020). To prepare the library, the immunoSEQ multiplex PCR assay was applied. TCRdb took over this immuneACCESS table, retaining in-frame rearrangements with V and J assigned. Such tables are incomplete; in checked studies, under half of the missing clones stem from an unresolved V gene, and the remainder is unexplained. Across this sample there are 140,000 to 150,000 clones, with about 80% seen only once. The leading ten clones occupy approximately 3.4% of the sample. The sample comprised peripheral blood. The source is a man between 65 and 85 years old who had recovered from COVID-19.

This clone was detected only a few times. The rearrangement uses TRBV7-2 and TRBJ2-7, with 10 bases aligning to TRBD2. The junction had 8 bases not matched to a gene; V was cut back by 0 bases and J by 3 bases. The germline V gene encodes CDR1 SGHTA and CDR2 FQGNSA. This CDR3 spans 17 amino acids. CDR3 protein: CASSLARTSGTHYEQYF. DNA of the CDR3: TGTGCCAGCAGCTTAGCACGGACTAGCGGTACCCACTACGAGCAGTACTTC. The full variable domain, its missing parts supplied by reference TRBV7-2 and TRBJ2-7, is GAGVSQSPSNKVTEKGKDVELRCDPISGHTALYWYRQSLGQGLEFLIYFQGNSAPDKSGLPSDRFSAERTGGSVSTLTIQRTQQEDSAVYLCASSLARTSGTHYEQYFGPGTRLTVT.

V is TRBV29-1 and J is TRBJ1-1; 8 bases match TRBD1. J lost 10 bases, V lost 6 bases, and 10 bases had no gene match. The germline CDR1 and CDR2 sequences are SQVTM and ANQGSEA. This CDR3 contains 12 residues. The CDR3, as DNA: TGCAGCGTGACCGGGACAGGATGGTCAGCTTTCTTT. Amino acids: CSVTGTGWSAFF. The whole variable domain, filled in from reference TRBV29-1 and TRBJ1-1, reads SAVISQKPSRDICQRGTSLTIQCQVDSQVTMMFWYRQQPGQSLTLIATANQGSEATYESGFVIDKFPISRPNLTFSTLTVSNMSPEDSSIYLCSVTGTGWSAFFGQGTRLTVV.

This clone has ten or more counts. The chain joins TRBV3-1 (or the pseudogene TRBV3-2) to TRBJ2-7; the D gene is possibly TRBD2 (5 bases). CDR1 is LGHDT and CDR2 is YNNKEL in the germline V gene (reference sequence). This CDR3 spans 15 amino acids. The V end lost 8 bases, the J end lost 5 bases, and 22 bases lay between the germline ends. DNA of the CDR3: TGTGCCAGCCAACGAACCCTAGGAGGTGGCCACGAGCAGTACTTC. It codes for CASQRTLGGGHEQYF.

This clone came up many times. This chain links TRBV30 with TRBJ2-7, with 11 bases matching TRBD2. After removal of 2 bases from V and 7 bases from J, the junction contained 10 bases not matched to a gene. CDR3 length equals 15 residues. Germline lookup yields CDR1 GTSNPN and CDR2 SVGIG (reference sequence). This CDR3 reads CAWSLVASGRQEQYF. The DNA for the CDR3 is TGTGCCTGGAGTTTGGTGGCTAGCGGGAGGCAGGAGCAGTACTTC.

The chain recombines TRBV2 with TRBJ2-2; D possibly corresponds to TRBD2 (6 bases). The V and J ends lost 6 bases and 3 bases respectively, with 11 bases between them. The CDR3 runs 14 residues. Germline values: CDR1 SNHLY, CDR2 FYNNEI. The CDR3 DNA reads TGTGCCAGCAGCGGCAGGGAGGACACCGGGGAGCTGTTTTTT. This encodes CASSGREDTGELFF.

The chain combines TRBV9 with TRBJ1-2, with 7 bases lining up with TRBD1. This CDR3 region has 15 residues. V gave up 3 bases and J gave up 11 bases; unmatched junction bases: 16. Germline-derived CDR1 and CDR2 are SGDLS and YYNGEE. The CDR3 sequence: CASSGRGQPPSRYTF. As DNA, the CDR3 is TGTGCCAGCAGCGGAAGGGGACAGCCCCCTTCGAGATACACCTTC.

By share, this clone counts as medium-sized. V is TRBV28 and J is TRBJ1-2; 8 nucleotides match TRBD1. Germline V CDR1 and CDR2: MDHEN, SYDVKM. This CDR3 comprises 12 residues. Germline trimming cut 9 bases from V and 4 bases from J; bases unmatched to any gene: 4. The CDR3 is CASLTGAYGYTF. CDR3 in DNA: TGTGCCAGTCTGACAGGGGCCTATGGCTACACCTTC.

V is TRBV4-2 and J is TRBJ2-1; 9 bases are a match to TRBD1. This CDR3 has 16 residues. Germline CDR1 and CDR2: LGHNA and YNFKEQ. Trimming removed 1 base from V and 10 bases from J; junction bases left unmatched: 11. The chain's CDR3 is CASSQAQGGQGLEQFF. The CDR3 DNA reads as TGTGCCAGCAGCCAAGCCCAAGGGGGACAGGGCTTAGAGCAGTTCTTC.

This chain links TRBV29-1 with TRBJ2-2; perhaps TRBD1 as D (6 bases). V lost 0 bases to trimming and J lost 6 bases, with 17 bases between them. Looked up from germline, CDR1 is SQVTM and CDR2 is ANQGSEA. This CDR3 region has 16 residues. The DNA for the CDR3 is TGCAGCGTTGAAGAAAGGCGGACAGCCTATGCCGGGGAGCTGTTTTTT. This translates into CSVEERRTAYAGELFF.

This clone has just a few counts. The V call is TRBV16, the J call TRBJ1-2, with TRBD1 matching over 9 bases. V gave up 3 bases and J gave up 2 bases; unmatched junction bases: 1. The germline gives CDR1 KGHSY, CDR2 FQNENV. The CDR3 totals 14 residues. CDR3 bases: TGTGCCAGCAGCCACGGACAGGGGAACTATGGCTACACCTTC. Its protein product is CASSHGQGNYGYTF.

V is TRBV27 and J is TRBJ2-7; a weak D match, TRBD1 (6 bases). V shed 5 bases and J shed 3 bases, with 14 bases lying between them. CDR1 is MNHEY and CDR2 is SMNVEV in the germline V gene (reference sequence). The CDR3 consists of 14 residues. The CDR3 region is CASSPDRYLYEQYF. The CDR3 nucleotides read TGTGCCAGCAGTCCCGACAGGTACCTCTACGAGCAGTACTTC.

This clone was observed once. V and J are TRBV12-3 or TRBV12-4 and TRBJ2-3; D gene ambiguous. V was shortened by 8 bases and J by 1 base, with 7 bases between the two germline ends. The CDR3 consists of 12 residues. Here the CDR3 DNA reads TGTGCCAGCTGCAGCGGCACAGATACGCAGTATTTT. It is translated as CASCSGTDTQYF.

The V and J genes are TRBV2 and TRBJ2-7, with 13 bases lining up with TRBD2. V shed 6 bases, J shed 5 bases, and the junction held 7 bases outside the gene matches. CDR1 SNHLY and CDR2 FYNNEI come from the germline V gene. The CDR3 spans 15 residues. In DNA, the CDR3 is TGTGCCAGCAGCCGCGGACTAGCGGGAGTCCACGAGCAGTACTTC. This gives the protein CASSRGLAGVHEQYF. Supplemented by reference TRBV2 and TRBJ2-7, the full variable domain reads EPEVTQTPSHQVTQMGQEVILRCVPISNHLYFYWYRQILGQKVEFLVSFYNNEISEKSEIFDDQFSVERPDGSNFTLKIRSTKLEDSAMYFCASSRGLAGVHEQYFGPGTRLTVT.

The chain links TRBV27 to TRBJ2-7; D remains unclear. Trimming took 6 bases from V and 4 from J, leaving 16 bases between them. The germline V gene has CDR1 MNHEY and CDR2 SMNVEV (reference sequence). The CDR3 spans 14 residues. CDR3 region: CASSRFFLSYEQYF. In DNA, the CDR3 is TGTGCCAGCAGCCGATTTTTTCTAAGTTACGAGCAGTACTTC.

V and J are TRBV5-1 and TRBJ2-7, with D unclear. CDR3 length equals 13 residues. V was trimmed by 1 base and J by 5 bases, leaving 10 bases between them. Germline V lookup: CDR1 SGHRS, CDR2 YFSETQ. CDR3 coding DNA: TGCGCCAGCAGCTTGATTTTCCAAAACGAGCAGTACTTC. This translates into CASSLIFQNEQYF.

This clone was counted only a few times. The genes are TRBV27 and TRBJ2-3, with a weak D call TRBD1 (6 bases). V was trimmed by 3 bases and J by 2 bases, leaving 9 bases between them. Germline CDR1 is MNHEY and CDR2 is SMNVEV (reference sequence). There are 14 residues in the CDR3. CDR3 region: CASSFDRNTDTQYF. CDR3 nucleotides: TGTGCCAGCAGTTTTGACAGGAACACAGATACGCAGTATTTT.

This clone was picked up a small number of times. DNA for the CDR3: TGTGCCAGCAGTTTGGGACACTACAATGAGCAGTTCTTC. This sequence encodes CASSLGHYNEQFF. The chain is built from TRBV12-3 or TRBV12-4 and TRBJ2-1; perhaps TRBD1 as D (6 bases). The CDR3 length is 13 residues. Deletions cut 3 bases from V and 3 bases from J, with 6 bases between.

The chain combines TRBV30 with TRBJ1-1, with no clear D. The CDR3 has 13 amino acids. Looked up from germline, CDR1 is GTSNPN and CDR2 is SVGIG (reference sequence). The V end was cut by 3 bases, the J end by 1 base, with 9 bases between. The CDR3 bases are TGTGCCTGGAGCAGGTCCCCGAACACTGAAGCTTTCTTT. Translated: CAWSRSPNTEAFF.

This chain uses TRBV7-9 with TRBJ1-1; tentative D call: TRBD1 (5 bases). The CDR3 is 13 residues long. V gave up 5 bases and J gave up 9 bases, with 16 bases separating them. Germline assignment: CDR1 SEHNR and CDR2 FQNEAQ (reference sequence). CDR3 nucleotides: TGTGCCAGCAGCGGCGGGACGGGAGACCAAGCTTTCTTT. Its protein is CASSGGTGDQAFF. The entire variable domain, with the rest obtained from reference TRBV7-9 and TRBJ1-1, is as follows: DTGVSQNPRHKITKRGQNVTFRCDPISEHNRLYWYRQTLGQGPEFLTYFQNEAQLEKSRLLSDRFSAERPKGSFSTLEIQRTEQGDSAMYLCASSGGTGDQAFFGQGTRLTVV.